These 10 T cell receptor beta chains were sequenced from one sample in a study of shared clonotypes between healthy human individuals. This table comes from immunoSEQ multiplex PCR, and its TCRdb copy is limited to in-frame clones, with some not included. The sample lists millions of clones, 90% to 95% occurring once. Input material: naive CD4+ T cells sorted from blood. The subset denotes: CD45RA+ positively selected. The receptors were sampled from a man aged 18 to 29 in good health.

The CDR3 DNA reads as TGTGCCAGCAGGTTGACAGCAGAAAAACTGTTTTTT. Its protein product is CASRLTAEKLFF. The J gene is TRBJ1-4, the V gene TRBV6-1, with D possibly matching TRBD1 (5 bases). Trimming took 6 bases from V and 8 from J, leaving 10 bases between them. There are 12 residues in the CDR3. CDR1 and CDR2 from the germline V gene are MNHNS and SASEGT.

The rearrangement uses TRBV6-5 and TRBJ1-2, with 7 bases aligning to TRBD1. The CDR3 consists of 12 residues. Germline V lookup: CDR1 MNHEY, CDR2 SVGAGI. With V trimmed by 5 bases and J by 8 bases, 5 bases remained unmatched. The CDR3 is CASSRQGIGYTF. The CDR3 DNA reads TGTGCCAGCAGTAGACAGGGAATCGGCTACACCTTC.

The gene calls are TRBV11-2 and TRBJ2-4; D gene ambiguous. Between the trimmed V and J ends, which lost 5 bases and 8 bases, there was a span of 13 bases. The germline gives CDR1 SGHAT, CDR2 FQNNGV. CDR3 size: 13 residues. CDR3 loop: CASSPNIKDIQYF. CDR3 nucleotides: TGTGCCAGCAGCCCGAATATTAAGGACATTCAGTACTTC.

The chain is built from TRBV6-1 and TRBJ1-2, with no clear D. Between the trimmed V and J ends, which lost 5 bases and 4 bases, there was a span of 14 bases. The V gene's germline CDR1 is MNHNS and CDR2 SASEGT. The CDR3 extends over 14 amino acids. CDR3: CASSSDRLSYGYTF. The CDR3 coding sequence is TGTGCCAGCAGTTCGGACCGACTGTCCTATGGCTACACCTTC.

A word on this clone: Other nucleotide sequences in the sample specify the same CDR3. V usage is TRBV6-1 and J usage is TRBJ2-7; 7 nucleotides agree with TRBD1. The germline V gene has CDR1 MNHNS and CDR2 SASEGT. Losses at the gene ends were 5 bases for V and 2 bases for J; bases not matched to a gene: 0. The length of the CDR3 is 12 residues. DNA of the CDR3: TGTGCCAGCAGTACAGGGGCCTACGAGCAGTACTTC. Residues: CASSTGAYEQYF.

V is TRBV23-1 and J is TRBJ1-5, with D perhaps TRBD1 (5 bases). TRBV23-1 is noted as an ORF with a role that remains uncertain. The V end was cut by 6 bases, the J end by 2 bases, with 17 bases between. This CDR3 region has 16 residues. In DNA form, the CDR3 reads TGCGCCAGCAGGCCTGAAGGAGGGGCTGGCAATCAGCCCCAGCATTTT. Translating it yields CASRPEGGAGNQPQHF.

The genes are TRBV5-1 and TRBJ1-2; TRBD1 aligns across 12 bases. The CDR3 is made up of 15 amino acids. Germline-derived CDR1 and CDR2 are SGHRS and YFSETQ. V trimming: 2 bases; J trimming: 4 bases; junction bases outside the gene matches: 3. CDR3 residues: CASSFGTGGGYGYTF. For the CDR3, the DNA is TGCGCCAGCAGCTTCGGGACAGGGGGCGGCTATGGCTACACCTTC.

This rearrangement joins TRBV6-5 to TRBJ2-7, with D possibly TRBD1 on 5 matching bases. CDR3 length: 16 residues. V was shortened by 2 bases and J by 3 bases, with 17 bases between the two germline ends. Germline loops: CDR1 MNHEY, CDR2 SVGAGI. The chain's CDR3 is CASSYLSTGGNYEQYF. As DNA, the CDR3 is TGTGCCAGCAGTTACCTCTCTACAGGTGGGAACTACGAGCAGTACTTC.

The chain is built from TRBV18 and TRBJ2-7; D is undetermined. CDR1 is KGHSH and CDR2 is LQKENI in the germline V gene. Trimming shortened V by 3 bases and J by 3 bases, and 9 bases separated the two germline ends. There are 13 residues in the CDR3. The CDR3 nucleotides read TGTGCCAGCTCACCGGCTAGACTCTACGAGCAGTACTTC. Translating gives CASSPARLYEQYF.

The CDR3 loop reads CASSAGTSTDTQYF. Written as DNA, the CDR3 is TGTGCCAGCAGCGCGGGGACTAGCACAGATACGCAGTATTTT. V gene TRBV5-4 combines with J gene TRBJ2-3, with D maybe TRBD2 (6 bases). This CDR3 is built from 14 residues. Germline loops: CDR1 SGHNT, CDR2 YYREEE (reference sequence). V shed 4 bases and J shed 0 bases, with 9 bases lying between them.